Following are 10 T cell receptor beta chains from one sample sequenced in a study of blood T cell repertoires in COVID-19. TCRdb keeps only in-frame clones here, not all; method: immunoSEQ multiplex PCR. This sample yields approximately 200,000 clones, of which 80% to 85% are seen a single time; less than 9.5% belongs to the top ten. Sample: PBMCs or T cells enriched from blood (not recorded which). The source of these receptors is a man in his forties who had recovered from COVID-19.

The chain combines TRBV6-5 with TRBJ2-7, with D perhaps TRBD2 (6 bases). From germline, CDR1 is MNHEY and CDR2 SVGAGI. The CDR3 has 16 residues. The germline V and J ends were trimmed by 0 bases and 2 bases, with 14 bases remaining between them. The CDR3 protein is CASSYSGQGGPYEQYF. DNA of the CDR3: TGTGCCAGCAGTTACTCGGGGCAGGGAGGTCCCTACGAGCAGTACTTC.

The V and J genes are TRBV18 and TRBJ1-2; 7 nucleotides match TRBD1. Trimming at V came to 6 bases and at J to 6 bases, leaving 10 bases not matched to a gene. The germline V gene encodes CDR1 KGHSH and CDR2 LQKENI. The CDR3 is 14 amino acids. CDR3 protein: CASSSTGHRDGYTF. CDR3 sequence (DNA): TGTGCCAGCTCGTCGACAGGGCATCGGGATGGCTACACCTTC.

The V and J genes are TRBV5-6 and TRBJ1-4; 9 bases agree with TRBD1. V shed 4 bases, J shed 8 bases, and the junction held 6 bases outside the gene matches. CDR3 size: 14 residues. Germline CDR1 is SGHDT and CDR2 is YYEEEE. The CDR3 coding sequence is TGTGCCAGCAGCCTCCGGACAGGGGCCGAAAAACTGTTTTTT. It encodes CASSLRTGAEKLFF.

This chain uses TRBV4-3 with TRBJ1-2; no clear D. From germline, CDR1 is LGHNA and CDR2 YSLEER. The CDR3 extends over 16 amino acids. V lost 0 bases and J 4 bases, leaving 15 bases between the germline ends. CDR3 amino acids: CASSQDPGLAGYGYTF. The DNA of the CDR3 is TGCGCCAGCAGCCAAGATCCCGGCCTAGCCGGCTATGGCTACACCTTC.

The genes are TRBV4-1 and TRBJ2-3; D may be TRBD1 (5 bases). Germline-derived CDR1 and CDR2 are MGHRA and YSYEKL. The CDR3 is made up of 17 amino acids. The ends were cut back, 1 base at V and 1 base at J, with 15 bases in the middle. CDR3: CASSQVPPGKGTDTQYF. The CDR3 DNA is TGCGCCAGCAGCCAAGTCCCCCCAGGGAAGGGCACAGATACGCAGTATTTT.

The chain employs TRBV5-6 and TRBJ1-6; 11 bases map to TRBD1. With 4 bases clipped from V and 10 bases from J, the junction kept 7 bases outside the gene matches. Germline-derived CDR1 and CDR2 are SGHDT and YYEEEE. The CDR3 consists of 15 residues. Written as DNA, the CDR3 is TGTGCCAGCAGCCGAGGGACAGGGGGTTACTCACCCCTCCACTTT. Residues: CASSRGTGGYSPLHF.

The gene calls are TRBV4-3 and TRBJ1-3; no reliable D call. The CDR3 runs 13 residues. V was cut by 0 bases and J by 4 bases, with 4 bases left in between. Germline V gives CDR1 LGHNA, CDR2 YSLEER. The CDR3 sequence is CASSQDEGNTIYF. In DNA, the CDR3 is TGCGCCAGCAGCCAAGACGAGGGAAACACCATATATTTT.

CDR3 residues: CASSPPSVGETQYF. CDR3 DNA: TGTGCCAGCTCACCACCTAGCGTTGGGGAGACCCAGTACTTC. The rearrangement links TRBV18 to TRBJ2-5; maybe TRBD2 (5 bases). Germline CDR1 KGHSH, CDR2 LQKENI. V was pared by 0 bases and J by 5 bases, with 10 bases between. This CDR3 has 14 residues.

The gene calls are TRBV4-3 and TRBJ1-2; 8 nucleotides align to TRBD1. The CDR3 has 17 residues. Trimming removed 0 bases from V and 6 bases from J; junction bases left unmatched: 12. Germline CDR1 LGHNA, CDR2 YSLEER. The chain's CDR3 is CASSQDLLRTGRHGYTF. CDR3 sequence (DNA): TGCGCCAGCAGCCAAGATTTACTCCGGACAGGGAGGCATGGCTACACCTTC.

This chain joins TRBV11-3 and TRBJ2-2, with 11 bases identical to TRBD2. This CDR3 contains 16 residues. J lost 4 bases, V lost 3 bases, and 4 bases had no gene match. CDR1 and CDR2 from the germline V gene are SGHNT and YENEEA. This chain's CDR3 is CASSFSGGGFTGELFF. CDR3 coding DNA: TGTGCCAGCAGCTTTAGCGGGGGGGGCTTCACCGGGGAGCTGTTTTTT.